This TCR beta chain was sequenced for a study of spatial heterogeneity in lung cancer. Study-wide background: The study consistently detected more beta-chain than alpha-chain sequences. General study results and limits: More often at tumor resection than at routine follow-up, ubiquitous expanded tumor TCRs were detected in the blood.

Time point here: sample taken at primary tumor resection. The cohort: approximately 74 early-stage, untreated non-small cell lung cancer patients. In each case, whole RNA from tumor, nontumor lung or frozen PBMC was sequenced unsorted. The germline gives CDR1 MDHEN, CDR2 SYDVKM. V was trimmed by 6 bases and J by 2 bases, leaving 13 bases between them. The CDR3 extends over 14 amino acids. Each CDR3 protein is one row after TCRdb ran MiXCR on the 5' RACE reads. The data contain some 20,000 distinct CDR3 sequences, approximately 3.3% of them singletons. This clonotype was counted ten times or more. Its antigen is unidentified.

The rearrangement uses TRBV28 and TRBJ1-1; D uncertain. This receptor was obtained from a female donor with early-stage non-small cell lung cancer. Here the sequenced sample was PBMCs, taken at surgery. The CDR3 sequence is CASSPPRANTEAFF. Written as DNA, the CDR3 is TGTGCCAGCAGCCCCCCCCGGGCCAACACTGAAGCTTTCTTT.